These T cell receptor beta chains were read from a single sample in a study of T cells expressing NK-cell markers. One entry per CDR3 protein, without DNA, is what TCRdb gives after re-calling the 5' RACE reads. Across around 550,000 distinct CDR3 sequences, the top ten clones capture approximately 3.6% of the sample. Sequencing was done on a sample of blood T cells: a sorted CD56 or NKG2C T cell subset, CD4+ or CD8+ T cells, or bulk PBMC T cells (not recorded which). The receptors were gathered from a man in his late teens or twenties in good health. CDR3s include the opening cysteine and the closing phenylalanine or tryptophan. Each record gives: V gene, CDR3 length, J gene, CDR3 protein.

TRBV6-5,16,TRBJ2-6,CASSRSQDSGANVLTF
TRBV12-3/TRBV12-4,15,TRBJ1-5,CASSPGFRGNQPQHF
TRBV10-3,13,TRBJ2-1,CAICSGQDNEQFF
TRBV29-1,14,TRBJ1-2,CSVEDLQGDYGYTF
TRBV6-2/TRBV6-3,18,TRBJ2-3,CASSYSGLAGGPPDTQYF
TRBV4-3,18,TRBJ2-5,CASSQDRGIGLSAETQYF
TRBV11-2,18,TRBJ2-3,CASSLSLSSGYRTDTQYF
TRBV2,20,TRBJ2-3,CASSLDTLGLAGGRSDTQYF
TRBV7-8,15,TRBJ1-5,CASSLRGESNQPQHF
TRBV5-4,19,TRBJ2-5,CASSLLLSSGMSKGETQYF
TRBV11-2,17,TRBJ2-1,CASSLFGTSGVHNEQFF
TRBV20-1,14,TRBJ2-1,CSARDLGRNNEQFF
TRBV7-3,14,TRBJ2-7,CASSPSGASREQYF
TRBV29-1,13,TRBJ2-1,CSVAGGDYNEQFF
TRBV29-1,13,TRBJ2-7,CSVEGGGRYEQYF
TRBV20-1,13,TRBJ1-2,CSAASGSSYGYTF
TRBV4-1,16,TRBJ2-2,CASRKMGLAASGELFF
TRBV6-2/TRBV6-3,15,TRBJ2-3,CASTLQARGSDTQYF
TRBV12-3/TRBV12-4,13,TRBJ1-2,CASSSGGYYGYTF
TRBV20-1,14,TRBJ2-7,CSASVQGAVSEQYF
TRBV9,15,TRBJ2-3,CASSGGTGVTDTQYF
TRBV10-3,14,TRBJ1-5,CAISAGTPNQPQHF
TRBV11-2,20,TRBJ2-5,CASSLLWGRRAGGIQETQYF
TRBV20-1,13,TRBJ1-5,CSAADPSNQPQHF
TRBV5-6,18,TRBJ1-1,CASSLERQGRLMNTEAFF
TRBV27,15,TRBJ2-2,CASSHDRVGTGELFF
TRBV6-6,12,TRBJ2-5,CASSYELETQYF
TRBV6-2/TRBV6-3,14,TRBJ2-7,CASRKTGSDYEQYF
TRBV6-1,17,TRBJ1-6,CASSPWDRRGLHSPLHF
TRBV20-1,14,TRBJ2-1,CSARALDKHNEQFF
TRBV12-3/TRBV12-4,12,TRBJ2-1,CASRPGNNEQFF